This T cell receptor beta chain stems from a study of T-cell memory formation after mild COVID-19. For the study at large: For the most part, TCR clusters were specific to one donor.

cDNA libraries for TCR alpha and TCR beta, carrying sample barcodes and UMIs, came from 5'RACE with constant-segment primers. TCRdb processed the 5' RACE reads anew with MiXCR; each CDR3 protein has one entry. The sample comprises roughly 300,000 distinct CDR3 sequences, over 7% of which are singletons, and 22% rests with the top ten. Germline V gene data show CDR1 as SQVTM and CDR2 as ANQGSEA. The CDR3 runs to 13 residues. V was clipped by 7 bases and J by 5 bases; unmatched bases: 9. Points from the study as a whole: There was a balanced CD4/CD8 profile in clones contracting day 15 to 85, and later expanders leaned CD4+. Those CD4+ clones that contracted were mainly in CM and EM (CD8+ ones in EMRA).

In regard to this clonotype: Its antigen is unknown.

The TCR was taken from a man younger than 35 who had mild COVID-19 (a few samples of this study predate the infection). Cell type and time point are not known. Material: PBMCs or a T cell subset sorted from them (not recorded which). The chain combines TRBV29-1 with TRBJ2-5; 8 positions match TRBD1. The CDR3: CSGLQGAGETQYF. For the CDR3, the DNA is TGCAGCGGTCTTCAGGGGGCCGGTGAGACCCAGTACTTC.